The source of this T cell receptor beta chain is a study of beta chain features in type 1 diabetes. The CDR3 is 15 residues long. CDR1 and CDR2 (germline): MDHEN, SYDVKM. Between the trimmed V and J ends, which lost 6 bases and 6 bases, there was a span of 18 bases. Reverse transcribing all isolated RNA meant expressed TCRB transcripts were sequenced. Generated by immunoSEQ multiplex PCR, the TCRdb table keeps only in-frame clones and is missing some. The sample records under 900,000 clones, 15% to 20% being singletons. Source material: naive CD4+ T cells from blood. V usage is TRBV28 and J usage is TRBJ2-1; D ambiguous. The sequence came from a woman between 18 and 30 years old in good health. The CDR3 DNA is TGTGCCAGCAGCGACCCTGGTCGAACCGGCAATGAGCAGTTCTTC. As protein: CASSDPGRTGNEQFF.